The 6 T cell receptor beta chains given below trace back to one sample, sequenced in a study of blood T cells in healthy people across ages (dated by TCRdb to the mid-2010s). Libraries were built with 5' RACE. For sequencing, an Illumina HiSeq 2500 was employed. A second PCR of roughly 7 to 11 cycles was performed with a sample-barcoded 5' primer and a J-beta primer mix. TCRdb's own reprocessing of the public reads used fastp at Q25 and MiXCR and kept productive beta chains. Entries that share a CDR3 protein sequence are merged under the most common genes and DNA. Here the sample has about 1.5 million distinct CDR3 sequences; 42% occur a single time. The biggest ten clones account for over 3.5% of the sample. The sample was blood. Receptors originate from a woman between 18 and 30 years old in good health.

The V gene is TRBV28, the J gene TRBJ2-7; no clear D gene. Germline V gene data show CDR1 as MDHEN and CDR2 as SYDVKM. This CDR3 comprises 13 residues. Trimming left V 3 bases short and J 2 bases short, with 8 bases between. The DNA of the CDR3 is TGTGCCAGCAGTTTTGAGCATACCTACGAGCAGTACTTC. Translating it yields CASSFEHTYEQYF. The full variable domain, completed using reference TRBV28 and TRBJ2-7, is DVKVTQSSRYLVKRTGEKVFLECVQDMDHENMFWYRQDPGLGLRLIYFSYDVKMKEKGDIPEGYSVSREKKERFSLILESASTNQTSMYLCASSFEHTYEQYFGPGTRLTVT.

CDR3 amino acids: CASSASKHAGGGYEQYF. The CDR3 region has the DNA TGTGCCAGCAGTGCATCGAAGCACGCAGGGGGCGGCTACGAGCAGTACTTC. This sequence joins TRBV6-1 and TRBJ2-1, with 8 bases aligning to TRBD1. The J call may not be correct, given that the DNA end is closer to TRBJ2-7. Germline CDR1 reads MNHNS; CDR2 reads SASEGT. There are 17 residues in the CDR3.

This clonotype has more than one count but fewer than ten. The rearrangement links TRBV6-1 to TRBJ1-2, with 8 nucleotides matching TRBD1. Germline-derived CDR1 and CDR2 are MNHNS and SASEGT. Germline trimming cut 6 bases from V and 5 bases from J; bases unmatched to any gene: 8. This CDR3 spans 14 amino acids. CDR3 in DNA: TGTGCCAGCAGCGGGACAGGACAGGTATATGGCTACACCTTC. Its translation: CASSGTGQVYGYTF.

This clonotype appeared a few times. The V gene is TRBV4-1, the J gene TRBJ1-1; 7 bases are a match to TRBD1. The CDR3 totals 15 residues. Losses at the gene ends were 2 bases for V and 6 bases for J; bases not matched to a gene: 9. Germline assignment: CDR1 MGHRA and CDR2 YSYEKL. The CDR3 protein is CASSQRQGSIPEAFF. The CDR3 DNA reads TGCGCCAGCAGCCAAAGACAGGGATCGATCCCTGAAGCTTTCTTT.

With regard to this clonotype: A junction end diverges from the germline sequence, so it may reflect a read error. The gene calls are TRBV20-1 and TRBJ2-7, with 12 bases that match TRBD1. This CDR3 region has 13 residues. Germline values: CDR1 DFQATT, CDR2 SNEGSKA (reference sequence). The CDR3 reads CSARISGTGGLDF. CDR3 DNA: TGCAGTGCTAGAATCTCCGGGACAGGGGGCTTAGACTTC.

The chain employs TRBV29-1 and TRBJ2-7, with TRBD1 matching over 11 bases. The CDR3 is 15 residues long. Germline V gene sequence: CDR1 SQVTM, CDR2 ANQGSEA. The V gene end was trimmed by 6 bases and the J gene end by 7 bases; junction bases not matched to a gene: 14. The CDR3 protein is CSVGPGQGAYNEQYF. Written as DNA, the CDR3 is TGCAGCGTCGGACCAGGACAGGGGGCCTACAATGAGCAGTACTTC.